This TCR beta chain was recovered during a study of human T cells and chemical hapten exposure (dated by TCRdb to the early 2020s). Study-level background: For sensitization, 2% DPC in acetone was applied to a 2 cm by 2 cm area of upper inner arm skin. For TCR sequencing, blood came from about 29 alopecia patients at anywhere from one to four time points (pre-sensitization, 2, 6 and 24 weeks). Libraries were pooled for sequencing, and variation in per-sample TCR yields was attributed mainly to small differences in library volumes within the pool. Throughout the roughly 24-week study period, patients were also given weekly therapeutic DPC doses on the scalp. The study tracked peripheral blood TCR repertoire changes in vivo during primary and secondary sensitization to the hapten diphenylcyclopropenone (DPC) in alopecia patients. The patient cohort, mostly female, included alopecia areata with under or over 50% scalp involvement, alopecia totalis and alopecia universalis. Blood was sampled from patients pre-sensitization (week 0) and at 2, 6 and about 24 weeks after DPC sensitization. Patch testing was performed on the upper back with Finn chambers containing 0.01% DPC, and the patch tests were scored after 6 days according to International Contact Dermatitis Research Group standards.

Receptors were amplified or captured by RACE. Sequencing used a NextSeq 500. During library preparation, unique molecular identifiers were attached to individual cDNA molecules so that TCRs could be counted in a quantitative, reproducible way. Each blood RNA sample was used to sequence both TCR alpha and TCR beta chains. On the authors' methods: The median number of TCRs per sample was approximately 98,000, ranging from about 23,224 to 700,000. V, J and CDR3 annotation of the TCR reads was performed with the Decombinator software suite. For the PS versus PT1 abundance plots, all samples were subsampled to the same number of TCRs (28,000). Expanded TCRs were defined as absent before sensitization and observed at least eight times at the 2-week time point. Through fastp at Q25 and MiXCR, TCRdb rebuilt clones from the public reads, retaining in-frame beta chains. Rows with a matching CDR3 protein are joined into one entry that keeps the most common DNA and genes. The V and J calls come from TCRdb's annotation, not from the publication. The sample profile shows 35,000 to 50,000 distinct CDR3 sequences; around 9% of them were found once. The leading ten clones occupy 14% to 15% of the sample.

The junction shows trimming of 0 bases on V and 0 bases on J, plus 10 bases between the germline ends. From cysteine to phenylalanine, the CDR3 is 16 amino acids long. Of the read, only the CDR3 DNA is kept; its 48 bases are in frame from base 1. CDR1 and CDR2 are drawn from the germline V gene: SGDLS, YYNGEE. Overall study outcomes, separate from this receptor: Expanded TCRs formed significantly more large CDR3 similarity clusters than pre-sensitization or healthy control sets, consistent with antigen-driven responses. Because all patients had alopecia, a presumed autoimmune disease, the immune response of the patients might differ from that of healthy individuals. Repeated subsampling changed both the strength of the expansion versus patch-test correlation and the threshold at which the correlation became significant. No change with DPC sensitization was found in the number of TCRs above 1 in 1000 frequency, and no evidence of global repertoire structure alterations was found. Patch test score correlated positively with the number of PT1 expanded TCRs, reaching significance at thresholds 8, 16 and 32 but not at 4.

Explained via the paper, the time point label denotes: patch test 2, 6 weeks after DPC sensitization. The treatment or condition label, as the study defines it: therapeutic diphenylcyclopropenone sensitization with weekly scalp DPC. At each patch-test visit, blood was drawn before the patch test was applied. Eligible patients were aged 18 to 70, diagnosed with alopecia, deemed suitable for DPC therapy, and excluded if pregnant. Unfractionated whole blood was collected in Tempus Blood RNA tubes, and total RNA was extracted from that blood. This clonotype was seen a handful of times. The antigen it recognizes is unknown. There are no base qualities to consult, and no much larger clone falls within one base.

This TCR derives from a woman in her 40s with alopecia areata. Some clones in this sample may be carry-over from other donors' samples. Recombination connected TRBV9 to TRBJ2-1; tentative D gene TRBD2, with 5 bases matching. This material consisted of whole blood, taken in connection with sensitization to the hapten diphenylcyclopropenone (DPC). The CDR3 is CASSVASGFSYNEQFF. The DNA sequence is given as TGTGCCAGCAGCGTAGCAAGCGGCTTCTCCTACAATGAGCAGTTCTTC.